These T cell receptor beta chains were read from a single sample in a study of blood T cell repertoires in COVID-19. Repertoires were generated with immunoSEQ multiplex PCR, while TCRdb's copy carries only in-frame clones and drops some. The table has 30,000 to 35,000 clones, 75% seen once. Sequencing was done on a sample of peripheral blood. The source is a man older than 75 with active or convalescent COVID-19. The CDR3 runs from the conserved cysteine through the conserved F or W. The D gene is left open where the match is weak.

D	V	J	DNA	CDR3
.	TRBV28	TRBJ2-1	TGTGCCAGCAGTTCATCTGTCGGCGGACTCTACAATGAGCAGTTCTTC	CASSSSVGGLYNEQFF
TRBD2	TRBV3-1/TRBV3-2	TRBJ2-1	TGTGCCAGCAGCCAAGCAGGGGGACTAGCGGGAGGGCATGAGCAGTTCTTC	CASSQAGGLAGGHEQFF
TRBD1	TRBV7-2	TRBJ1-6	TGTGCCAGCAGCTTAGGGTGGGGACAGCCTAATTCACCCCTCCACTTT	CASSLGWGQPNSPLHF
.	TRBV6-5	TRBJ2-1	TGTGCCAGCAGTTACGGTCAACAGGGTAAGCAGTTCTTC	CASSYGQQGKQFF
.	TRBV30	TRBJ2-5	TGTGCCTGGAGCGACACGGGGGAGACCCAGTACTTC	CAWSDTGETQYF
.	TRBV11-2	TRBJ1-3	TGTGCCAGCAGCTTTTATTCTGGAAACACCATATATTTT	CASSFYSGNTIYF
TRBD2	TRBV5-1	TRBJ2-1	TGCGCCAGCAGCTGGACTAGCGGGAGCAACAATGAGCAGTTCTTC	CASSWTSGSNNEQFF
.	TRBV11-3	TRBJ2-5	TGTGCCAGCAGCTTAGAGGGGGGACAAGAGACCCAGTACTTC	CASSLEGGQETQYF
.	TRBV13	TRBJ1-4	TGTGCCAGCAGTCAAAGGTCAGGGTCTAATGAAAAACTGTTTTTT	CASSQRSGSNEKLFF
TRBD1	TRBV11-3	TRBJ1-2	TGTGCCAGCAGCTTAGCCCCAGGGGGTGGCTACACCTTC	CASSLAPGGGYTF
.	TRBV6-2/TRBV6-3	TRBJ2-5	TGTGCCAGCAGTTACCGGTGGGGCACAGAGACCCAGTACTTC	CASSYRWGTETQYF